The 5 T cell receptor beta chains below come from one sample, sequenced in a study of control samples from healthy donors and cancer patients. The table came from immunoSEQ multiplex PCR; TCRdb's copy has only in-frame clones and leaves some out. The repertoire holds fewer than 200,000 clones, with about 92% as singletons. The sequenced sample was blood. Receptor source: a young man in good health.

Points on this clone: This CDR3 is also generated by other DNA sequences in the sample. The rearrangement uses TRBV2 and TRBJ1-1, with D unresolved. V was clipped by 0 bases and J by 10 bases, with 6 bases between them. Germline CDR1 SNHLY, CDR2 FYNNEI. The CDR3 sequence is 11 residues long. The CDR3 reads CASSEAMLAFF. The CDR3 nucleotides read TGTGCCAGCAGTGAAGCGATGTTAGCTTTCTTT.

V gene TRBV15 combines with J gene TRBJ2-3; D is unclear. From germline, CDR1 is LNHNV and CDR2 YYDKDF (reference sequence). V shed 6 bases and J shed 2 bases, with 12 bases lying between them. The CDR3 totals 14 residues. The CDR3, as DNA: TGTGCCACCAGTCCCGGGCAGCACACAGATACGCAGTATTTT. This translates into CATSPGQHTDTQYF. Full variable domain (outside the CDR3, taken from reference TRBV15 and TRBJ2-3): DAMVIQNPRYQVTQFGKPVTLSCSQTLNHNVMYWYQQKSSQAPKLLFHYYDKDFNNEADTPDNFQSRRPNTSFCFLDIRSPGLGDTAMYLCATSPGQHTDTQYFGPGTRLTVL.

The rearrangement joins TRBV18 to TRBJ2-7; D is possibly TRBD1 (5 bases). The CDR3 has 13 residues. Per germline, CDR1 KGHSH and CDR2 LQKENI. With 6 bases removed from V and 3 bases from J, the gap between germline ends came to 12 bases. The CDR3 reads CASSRTDSYEQYF. CDR3 DNA sequence: TGTGCCAGCTCTCGTACAGACAGCTACGAGCAGTACTTC.

A remark on this clone: Compared with germline, one end of the junction differs, possibly owing to a read error. V gene TRBV29-1 combines with J gene TRBJ1-2, with D possibly TRBD1 on 5 matching bases. The CDR3 loop spans 12 amino acids. Germline V gives CDR1 SQVTM, CDR2 ANQGSEA. This CDR3 reads CSVEDRERGYTF. The DNA of the CDR3 is TGCAGCGTGGAAGACAGAGAGAGGGGCTACACCTTC.

V and J are TRBV19 and TRBJ1-4; D is ambiguous. This CDR3 contains 14 residues. Germline loops: CDR1 LNHDA, CDR2 SQIVND (reference sequence). V was shortened by 5 bases and J by 4 bases, with 11 bases between the two germline ends. The CDR3 DNA is TGTGCCAGTAGTCCGGGGAGAGTTAATGAAAAACTGTTTTTT. Translating it yields CASSPGRVNEKLFF.